This T cell receptor (beta chain) was recovered during a study of T-cell reconstitution after alpha-beta-depleted transplantation in children. Overall study results and limits: Most T-cell counts and diversity one year after the transplant came from T cells that were newly produced. Surviving recipient T cells and thymic progenitors underlay high day-60 TCRbeta diversity in some patients.

In regard to this clonotype: Its target is unknown.

Trimming took 0 bases from V and 5 from J, leaving 16 bases between them. This CDR3 comprises 16 residues. Germline-derived CDR1 and CDR2 are LGHNA and YNFKEQ. For TCRbeta, the library was prepared with unique molecular identifiers. TCRdb re-called the PCR reads with MiXCR, one entry per CDR3 protein. The sample records 45,000 to 60,000 distinct CDR3 sequences, about 50% being singletons. This clonotype was sampled from a boy under two years old with SCID, due to receive a stem cell transplant. The source was peripheral blood, collected before TCRalphabeta/CD19-depleted stem cell transplant. The genes are TRBV4-2 and TRBJ1-2; a weak D match, TRBD1 (6 bases). The CDR3 sequence: CASSQDARGKRYGYTF. In nucleotides, the CDR3 is TGTGCCAGCAGCCAAGATGCCAGGGGCAAGAGATATGGCTACACCTTC.